This T cell receptor (beta chain) was sequenced for a study of long-term antiretroviral therapy in people with HIV. Findings and caveats of the study: Before ART, certain clones expanded, and these dominated the repertoire at all time points. Transplant donor controls retained higher diversity, though diversity increased after ART. HIV repertoires showed narrower CDR3 length ranges than controls.

Samples were assayed with immunoSEQ v3.0 at survey level. Here immunoSEQ multiplex PCR was the method, and the copy in TCRdb shows in-frame clones only, minus some. The repertoire consists of thousands of clones, with over 75% occurring once and the leading ten covering approximately 13%. CDR3 length: 13 residues. From germline, CDR1 is SGHDN and CDR2 FVKESK. Trimming removed 3 bases from V and 4 bases from J; junction bases left unmatched: 0. This clone was seen once. Its target is unknown. Every one of the participants with HIV received treatment in the United States. This sequence was found in a man aged 35-49 years with HIV. The chain links TRBV14 to TRBJ2-1; 7 positions agree with TRBD1. Material: unsorted PBMCs, obtained less than 2.7 years before starting antiretroviral therapy. For the CDR3, the DNA is TGTGCCAGCAGCCAGGACAGGTACAATGAGCAGTTCTTC. Encoded protein: CASSQDRYNEQFF.